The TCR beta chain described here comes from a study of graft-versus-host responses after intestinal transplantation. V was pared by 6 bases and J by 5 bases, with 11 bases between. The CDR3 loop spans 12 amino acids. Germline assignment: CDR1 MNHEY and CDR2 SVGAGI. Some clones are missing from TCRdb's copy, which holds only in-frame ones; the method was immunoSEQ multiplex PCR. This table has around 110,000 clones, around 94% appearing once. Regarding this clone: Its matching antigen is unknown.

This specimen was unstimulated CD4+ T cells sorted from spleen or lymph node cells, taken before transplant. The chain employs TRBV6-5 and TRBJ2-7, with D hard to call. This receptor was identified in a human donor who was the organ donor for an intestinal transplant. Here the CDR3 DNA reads TGTGCCAGCAGAAAGGGATTCGACGAGCAGTACTTC. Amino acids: CASRKGFDEQYF.